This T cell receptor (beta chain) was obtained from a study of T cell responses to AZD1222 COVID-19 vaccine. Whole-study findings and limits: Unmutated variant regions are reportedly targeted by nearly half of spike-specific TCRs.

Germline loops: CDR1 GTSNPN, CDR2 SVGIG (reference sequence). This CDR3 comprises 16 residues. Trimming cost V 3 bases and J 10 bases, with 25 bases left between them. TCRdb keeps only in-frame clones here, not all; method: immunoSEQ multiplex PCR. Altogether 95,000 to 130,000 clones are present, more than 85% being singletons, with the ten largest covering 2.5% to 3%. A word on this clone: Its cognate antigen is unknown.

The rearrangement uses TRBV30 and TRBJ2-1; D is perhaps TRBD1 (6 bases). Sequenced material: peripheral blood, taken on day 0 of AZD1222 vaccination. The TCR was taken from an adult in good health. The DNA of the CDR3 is TGTGCCTGGAGCCCCAGGGGACACCTCCTAGGCGGGGAGCAGTTCTTC. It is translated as CAWSPRGHLLGGEQFF.